This T cell receptor beta chain originates from a study of T cell responses to AZD1222 COVID-19 vaccine. The method was immunoSEQ multiplex PCR; TCRdb's version includes in-frame clones alone and lacks a portion of them. The top ten hold 0.9% to 1.1% of the sample, which has 150,000 to 200,000 clones, 85% to 95% seen once. The germline V and J ends were trimmed by 4 bases and 4 bases, with 21 bases remaining between them. This CDR3 contains 17 residues. Germline assignment: CDR1 SGHTS and CDR2 YDEGEE. Second doses were pooled across both intervals (about 4 or about 12 weeks). The origin of this receptor is an adult who received the AZD1222 COVID-19 vaccine. The chain has TRBV5-8 and TRBJ1-5, with a tentative D call TRBD1 (5 bases). Sample: peripheral blood, taken 28 days after the second AZD1222 dose. In nucleotides, the CDR3 is TGTGCCAGCAGCCCGACACGGACGGACTGGGGGAATCAGCCCCAGCATTTT. This sequence encodes CASSPTRTDWGNQPQHF.